The 5 T cell receptor beta chains presented below share a single source sample, sequenced in a study of blood T cell repertoires in COVID-19. Some clones are missing from TCRdb's copy, which holds only in-frame ones; the method was immunoSEQ multiplex PCR. Of 70,000 to 100,000 clones in the sample, roughly 85% were seen once. The sample comprised peripheral blood. The receptors were gathered from an older woman with COVID-19, enrolled during active disease.

The chain couples TRBV11-3 to TRBJ2-5; TRBD2 aligns across 7 bases. The ends lost 5 bases at V and 4 bases at J; junction bases unmatched: 10. CDR1 SGHNT and CDR2 YENEEA come from the germline V gene. This CDR3 is 15 amino acids long. The CDR3 reads CASSPRAGGGETQYF. The CDR3 bases are TGTGCCAGCAGCCCCCGGGCGGGCGGGGGAGAGACCCAGTACTTC.

The rearrangement uses TRBV6-2 or TRBV6-3 and TRBJ1-2, with 7 nucleotides matching TRBD1. The CDR3 has 15 amino acids. After removal of 0 bases from V and 4 bases from J, the junction contained 5 bases not matched to a gene. Germline V gene lookup returns CDR1 MNHEY and CDR2 SVGEGT. For the CDR3, the DNA is TGTGCCAGCAGTTACTCGGACAGGAGTCTCTATGGCTACACCTTC. Its translation: CASSYSDRSLYGYTF.

This clone came up a few times. V and J are TRBV7-2 and TRBJ1-2; 8 nucleotides line up with TRBD1. CDR3 length: 14 residues. CDR1 is SGHTA and CDR2 is FQGNSA in the germline V gene. The V gene end was trimmed by 5 bases and the J gene end by 11 bases; junction bases not matched to a gene: 13. In DNA form, the CDR3 reads TGTGCCAGCAGCCCCACCGGGACAGGATCGTGGTACACCTTC. Translating gives CASSPTGTGSWYTF.

The chain employs TRBV15 and TRBJ1-5; 7 bases are shared with TRBD1. V lost 1 base, J lost 0 bases, and 3 bases stayed unmatched. The CDR3 is 16 residues long. The V gene's germline CDR1 is LNHNV and CDR2 YYDKDF (reference sequence). The CDR3 protein is CATSRGDRTSNQPQHF. The CDR3 nucleotides are TGTGCCACCAGCAGAGGGGACAGAACTAGCAATCAGCCCCAGCATTTT.

This chain connects TRBV27 to TRBJ1-1; 8 bases fit TRBD1. CDR1 and CDR2 from the germline V gene are MNHEY and SMNVEV (reference sequence). With 6 bases clipped from V and 4 bases from J, the junction kept 7 bases outside the gene matches. The CDR3 totals 14 residues. The CDR3 reads CASRRQGAGTEAFF. CDR3 nucleotide sequence: TGTGCCAGCAGGAGGCAGGGGGCGGGCACTGAAGCTTTCTTT.